The present T cell receptor beta chain was sequenced within a study of T cell changes during pregnancy in multiple sclerosis. With 0 bases removed from V and 10 bases from J, the gap between germline ends came to 14 bases. The CDR3 extends over 14 amino acids. Germline values: CDR1 SGDLS, CDR2 YYNGEE. Here immunoSEQ multiplex PCR was the method, and the copy in TCRdb shows in-frame clones only, minus some. The sample lists about 49,000 clones; around 95% were seen once. The sequence came from a female donor with multiple sclerosis, enrolled in a pregnancy study. V is TRBV9 and J is TRBJ2-4; TRBD2 is a possible D gene (5 bases). Material: CD8+ T cells from peripheral blood mononuclear cells, obtained in the first trimester of pregnancy. This chain's CDR3 is CASSVEDSRGIQYF. The CDR3 nucleotides are TGTGCCAGCAGCGTAGAAGATAGCCGGGGTATTCAGTACTTC.